The rows below give T cell receptor beta chains drawn from one sample of a study of blood T cell repertoires in COVID-19. Profiling relied on immunoSEQ multiplex PCR, and the TCRdb table lists in-frame clones only, not all of them. The sample shows 250,000 or so clones, over 70% of them seen only once. Sequenced: PBMCs or T cells enriched from blood (not recorded which). The receptors were sampled from a woman aged 40 to 50 who had been exposed to COVID-19. The CDR3 runs from the conserved cysteine through the conserved F or W. Each record gives: clone size, D gene, V gene, J gene, CDR3 DNA, CDR3 protein. A D gene is named only where the DNA matches it firmly. Not all rows give a size; the values are once, few, many and, for expanded clones, a class.

>NA|TRBD1|TRBV10-3|TRBJ1-4
TGTGCCATCAGTGAGCGGGGACAGGGTCAAGAAAAACTGTTTTTT
CAISERGQGQEKLFF
>once|TRBD1|TRBV27|TRBJ2-1
TGTGCCAGCAGTACCGCCGGGACAGTAGGGTTCTTC
CASSTAGTVGFF
>NA|TRBD2|TRBV2|TRBJ2-3
TGTGCCAGCAGTGAAAGAAAGGCTAGCGGGAGCACAGATACGCAGTATTTT
CASSERKASGSTDTQYF
>NA|TRBD2|TRBV7-9|TRBJ2-1
TGTGCCAGCAGCTTAGATGGCAGGTGGCGGGAGCTTCTGAGGGAGCAGTTCTTC
CASSLDGRWRELLREQFF
>NA|TRBD1|TRBV27|TRBJ1-2
TGTGCCAGCAGTCCAGACAGGACAGGGGTAGGGTACTATGGCTACACCTTC
CASSPDRTGVGYYGYTF
>NA|NA|TRBV19|TRBJ1-4
TGTGCCACCCTTAAAAATAAACTGTTTTTT
CATLKNKLFF
>NA|TRBD2|TRBV10-1|TRBJ2-2
TGCGCCAGCAGTGTATCGGGACTAGCGGGGGGGAGCGGCAGGGAGCTGTTTTTT
CASSVSGLAGGSGRELFF
>once|TRBD2|TRBV7-2|TRBJ2-1
TGTGCCAGCAGCTCAGGAGGATTTAGCGGGAGGGCCAATGAGCAGTTCTTC
CASSSGGFSGRANEQFF
>NA|TRBD2|TRBV12-3/TRBV12-4|TRBJ2-5
TGTGCCAGCAGTAGGACTAGACAAGAGACCCAGTACTTC
CASSRTRQETQYF
>once|TRBD1|TRBV24-1|TRBJ1-4
TGTGCCACCAGTGAGGGACAGGCCATTAATGAAAAACTGTTTTTT
CATSEGQAINEKLFF
>once|NA|TRBV6-6|TRBJ2-1
TGTGCCAGCAAAGGCTCGGGACTCCCCGGTTTCTTC
CASKGSGLPGFF
>NA|TRBD1|TRBV5-1|TRBJ2-7
TGCGCCAGCAGCTTGAGGGACAGAGGCGAGCAGTACTTC
CASSLRDRGEQYF
>NA|TRBD1|TRBV7-6|TRBJ1-6
TGTGCCAGCAGCTATATGCGACAGGGGAATTCACCCCTCCACTTT
CASSYMRQGNSPLHF
>NA|TRBD2|TRBV3-1/TRBV3-2|TRBJ2-7
TGTGCCAGCAGCCAAGAATATTGGCGGGGGGGAGAATACGAGCAGTACTTC
CASSQEYWRGGEYEQYF
>few|NA|TRBV9|TRBJ2-2
TGTGCCAGCAGCGCGAGACTAGTTTTTGACACCGGGGAGCTGTTTTTT
CASSARLVFDTGELFF
>NA|NA|TRBV20-1|TRBJ2-5
TGCAGTGCTGGACTTATGGAGACCCAGTACTTC
CSAGLMETQYF
>NA|NA|TRBV7-9|TRBJ2-5
TGTGCCAGCAGCTTAGAACTATTGAGGGAGACCCAGTACTTC
CASSLELLRETQYF
>NA|NA|TRBV6-4|TRBJ2-6
TGTGCCAGCAGACAAACTAGCTCTGGGGCCAACGTCCTGACTTTC
CASRQTSSGANVLTF
>NA|NA|TRBV23-1|TRBJ2-7
TGCGCCAGCATAGGGCAGCTCACAAAGGGGTACGAGCAGTACTTC
CASIGQLTKGYEQYF
>NA|TRBD2|TRBV14|TRBJ2-1
TGTGCCAGCAGCCAGAGGGGACTAGCGGTACGAAATGAGCAGTTCTTC
CASSQRGLAVRNEQFF
>NA|NA|TRBV4-3|TRBJ1-4
TGCGCCAGCAGCCAAGAGCGACAGGCGCCCAATGAAAAACTGTTTTTT
CASSQERQAPNEKLFF
>NA|NA|TRBV12-3/TRBV12-4|TRBJ1-5
TGTGCCAGCACCTATAGCAATCAGCCCCAGCATTTT
CASTYSNQPQHF
>NA|NA|TRBV5-1|TRBJ2-6
TGTGCCAGCAGCAACTCAGGGTCTGGGGCCAACGTCCTGACTTTC
CASSNSGSGANVLTF
>once|NA|TRBV28|TRBJ1-2
TGTGCCAGCAGTTCCTCGACATACTATGGCTACACCTTC
CASSSSTYYGYTF
>NA|NA|TRBV6-5|TRBJ1-2
TGTGCCAGTCGCACAGGGATAGGCTACACCTTC
CASRTGIGYTF
>NA|TRBD1|TRBV29-1|TRBJ1-2
TGCAGCGTTCAGGGGGCGCGGGGCTACACCTTC
CSVQGARGYTF
>NA|TRBD1|TRBV28|TRBJ1-1
TGTGCCAGCAGTCTGGGGGGACAGGGGGGTGAAGCTTTCTTT
CASSLGGQGGEAFF
>NA|NA|TRBV30|TRBJ2-5
TGTGCCTGGAGTAACCAGGGTCGGGAGACCCAGTACTTC
CAWSNQGRETQYF
>once|TRBD1|TRBV28|TRBJ2-1
TGTGCCACCACCGGGCCCAACAGGGGTAATGAGCAGTTCTTC
CATTGPNRGNEQFF
>many|TRBD2|TRBV28|TRBJ2-1
TGTGCCAGCACCCCGACTGGGACTAGCCGTATCGCCTACAATGAGCAGTTCTTC
CASTPTGTSRIAYNEQFF
>NA|TRBD1|TRBV28|TRBJ1-5
TGTGCCAGCAGTCGGACAGGGCGAAATCAGCCCCAGCATTTT
CASSRTGRNQPQHF
>NA|NA|TRBV5-4|TRBJ1-3
TGTGCCAGCAGCTTGGCAGGGACACGAATCTCTGGAAACACCATATATTTT
CASSLAGTRISGNTIYF
>NA|TRBD2|TRBV7-2|TRBJ2-5
TGTGCCAGCAGCGGGGGACTAGCGGGAGGGGAGACCCAGTACTTC
CASSGGLAGGETQYF
>NA|NA|TRBV29-1|TRBJ2-7
TGCAGCGTTGGAGTTACCTACGAGCAGTACTTC
CSVGVTYEQYF
>NA|NA|TRBV27|TRBJ1-2
TGTGCCAGCAGTGTGGGTTTAGGAGTTACCGGCCCCAGGGCGGCAATATATGGCTACACCTTC
CASSVGLGVTGPRAAIYGYTF
>NA|TRBD2|TRBV5-4|TRBJ2-5
TGTGCCAGCAGCTCCGGACTAGCTGGAGAGACCCAGTACTTC
CASSSGLAGETQYF
>NA|NA|TRBV3-1/TRBV3-2|TRBJ1-2
TGTGCCAGCAGCCAGGAGACAGCCGCCTATGGCTACACCTTC
CASSQETAAYGYTF
>NA|TRBD1|TRBV4-3|TRBJ1-2
TGCGCCAGCAGCCAAGAGGGACAGGGTGGTAACTATGGCTACACCTTC
CASSQEGQGGNYGYTF
>NA|TRBD1|TRBV5-4|TRBJ1-2
TGTGCCAGCAGCTTGATGCGGGGACAGGGCGGATACGGCTACACCTTC
CASSLMRGQGGYGYTF
>NA|NA|TRBV7-3|TRBJ1-6
TGTGCCAGCAGCCAGACCTCTACGGGACCCCTCCACTTT
CASSQTSTGPLHF
>NA|TRBD1|TRBV7-2|TRBJ1-6
TGTGCCAGCAGCCCCAGACAGGGCCTAGGGGGTACCTATAATTCACCCCTCCACTTT
CASSPRQGLGGTYNSPLHF
>NA|TRBD1|TRBV6-2/TRBV6-3|TRBJ1-5
TGTGCCAGCAGCCCTCGGACAGGGGGCGACAATCAGCCCCAGCATTTT
CASSPRTGGDNQPQHF
>NA|NA|TRBV19|TRBJ1-2
TGTGCCAGTAGTATAGGCCAGGGGAGCTATGGCTACACCTTC
CASSIGQGSYGYTF
>NA|TRBD2|TRBV11-2|TRBJ2-5
TGTGCCAGCAGCGGATTGATAGCGGGGGGCAGAAAGACCCAGTACTTC
CASSGLIAGGRKTQYF